This TCR beta chain was retrieved from a study of OX40 agonist ivuxolimab in advanced cancers. With baseline, cycle 4 day 1, and cycle 7 day 1 as timepoints, blood was sampled. CDR3 size: 13 residues. With 8 bases removed from V and 6 bases from J, the gap between germline ends came to 16 bases. Looked up from germline, CDR1 is MNHEY and CDR2 is SVGAGI. Clones were sequenced by immunoSEQ multiplex PCR, and TCRdb holds only the in-frame ones, with some missing. The sample shows 69,000 or so clones, roughly 85% of them seen only once. The sample here was CD4+ or CD8+ T cells sorted from blood, taken in a trial of the OX40 agonist ivuxolimab. The source of this sequence is an adult with an advanced solid tumor such as melanoma, head and neck, liver or kidney cancer. The rearrangement uses TRBV6-5 and TRBJ1-1; the D gene is possibly TRBD1 (6 bases). DNA for the CDR3: TGTGCCAGCGCTATCAGGGGTTTACCTGAAGCTTTCTTT. Its translation: CASAIRGLPEAFF.